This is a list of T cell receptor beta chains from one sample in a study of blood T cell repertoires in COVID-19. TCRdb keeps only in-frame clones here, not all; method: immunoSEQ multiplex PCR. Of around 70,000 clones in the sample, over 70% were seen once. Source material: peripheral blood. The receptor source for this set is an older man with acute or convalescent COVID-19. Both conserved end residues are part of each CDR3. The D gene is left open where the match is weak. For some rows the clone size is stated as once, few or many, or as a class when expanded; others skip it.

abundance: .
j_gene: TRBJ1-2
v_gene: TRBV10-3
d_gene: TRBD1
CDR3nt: TGTGCCATCAGTGAGTCGAAGAACAGGGGGACCTTAGAGGGCTACACCTTC
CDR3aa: CAISESKNRGTLEGYTF

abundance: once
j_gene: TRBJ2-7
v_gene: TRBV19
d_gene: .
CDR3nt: TGTGCCAGTAGTATAACTGACTCGGGGGTCTACGAGCAGTACTTC
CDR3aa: CASSITDSGVYEQYF

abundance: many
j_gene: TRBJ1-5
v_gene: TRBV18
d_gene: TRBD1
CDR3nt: TGTGCCAGCTCCCCTGACAGGGGGAATCAGCCCCAGCATTTT
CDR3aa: CASSPDRGNQPQHF

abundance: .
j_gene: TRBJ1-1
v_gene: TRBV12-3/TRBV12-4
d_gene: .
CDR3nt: TGTGCCCAGGGGAGGAACACTGAAGCTTTCTTT
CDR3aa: CAQGRNTEAFF

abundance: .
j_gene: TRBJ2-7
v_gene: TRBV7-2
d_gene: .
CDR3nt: TGTGCCAGCAGCGACAGGAGCTCCTACGAGCAGTACTTC
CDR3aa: CASSDRSSYEQYF

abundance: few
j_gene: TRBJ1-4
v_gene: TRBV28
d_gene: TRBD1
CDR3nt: TGTGCCAGCAGCCCGGGACAGGACAAGGAAAAACTGTTTTTT
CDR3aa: CASSPGQDKEKLFF

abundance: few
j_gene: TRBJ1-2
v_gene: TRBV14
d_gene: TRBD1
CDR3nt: TGTGCCAGCAGCCAAGGGGACAGTAGACTCTATGGCTACACCTTC
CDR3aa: CASSQGDSRLYGYTF

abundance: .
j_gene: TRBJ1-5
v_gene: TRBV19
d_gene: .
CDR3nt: TGTGCCAGTAGCCAAAGCCCCCTCGGTAGCAATCAGCCCCAGCATTTT
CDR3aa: CASSQSPLGSNQPQHF

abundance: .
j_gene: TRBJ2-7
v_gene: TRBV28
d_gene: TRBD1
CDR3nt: TGTGCCAGCAGTTTGCCACAGGGGGCCCACGAGCAGTACTTC
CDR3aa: CASSLPQGAHEQYF

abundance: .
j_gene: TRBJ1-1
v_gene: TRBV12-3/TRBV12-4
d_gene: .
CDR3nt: TGTGCCAGCGGGCCGGGACACAGAGAAGCTTTCTTT
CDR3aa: CASGPGHREAFF

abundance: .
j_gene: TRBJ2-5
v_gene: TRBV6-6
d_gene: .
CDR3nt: TGTGCCAGCAGTCCTGGCGGGGAGACCCAGTACTTC
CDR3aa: CASSPGGETQYF

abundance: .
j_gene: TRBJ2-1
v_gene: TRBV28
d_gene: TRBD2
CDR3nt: TGTGCCAGCAGTTTACTGACTAGCGGGCAGTTCTTC
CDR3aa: CASSLLTSGQFF

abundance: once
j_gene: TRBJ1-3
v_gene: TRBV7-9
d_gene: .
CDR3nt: TGTGCCAGCAGCTTAGGGGCCGGAAACACCATATATTTT
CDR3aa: CASSLGAGNTIYF

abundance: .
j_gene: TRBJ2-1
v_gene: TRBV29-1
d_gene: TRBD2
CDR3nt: TGCAGCGTTGCGAGCCGGACTAGCGGGAAAAATGAGCAGTTCTTC
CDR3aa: CSVASRTSGKNEQFF

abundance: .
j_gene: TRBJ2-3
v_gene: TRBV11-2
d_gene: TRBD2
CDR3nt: TGTGCCAGCAGCTGGGGACTAGCGGGCAACACAGATACGCAGTATTTT
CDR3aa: CASSWGLAGNTDTQYF

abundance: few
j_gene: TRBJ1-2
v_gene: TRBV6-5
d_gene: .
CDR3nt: TGTGCCAGCAGATCGGCGCAGCGGTCGGGTGGCTACACCTTC
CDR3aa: CASRSAQRSGGYTF

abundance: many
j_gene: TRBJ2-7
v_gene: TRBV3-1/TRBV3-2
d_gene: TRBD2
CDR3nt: TGTGCCAGCAGCCTCCCGGGACTAGACTACGAGCAGTACTTC
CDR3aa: CASSLPGLDYEQYF

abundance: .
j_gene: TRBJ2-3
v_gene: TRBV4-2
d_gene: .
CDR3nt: TGTGCCAGCAGCCAAGATCGGAGCACAGATACGCAGTATTTT
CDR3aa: CASSQDRSTDTQYF

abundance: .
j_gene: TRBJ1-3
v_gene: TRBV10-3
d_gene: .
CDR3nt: TGTGCCATCACCTCGACAGGAATCTCTGGAAACACCATATATTTT
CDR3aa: CAITSTGISGNTIYF

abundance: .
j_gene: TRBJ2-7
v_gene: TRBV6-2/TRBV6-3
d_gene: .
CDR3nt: TGTGCCAGCAGTTACGAACAGGGTGGTAAATACGAGCAGTACTTC
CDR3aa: CASSYEQGGKYEQYF

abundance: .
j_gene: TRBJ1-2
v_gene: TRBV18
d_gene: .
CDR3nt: TGTGCCAGCTCACCTCGGGACACGTCGTATGGCTACACCTTC
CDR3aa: CASSPRDTSYGYTF

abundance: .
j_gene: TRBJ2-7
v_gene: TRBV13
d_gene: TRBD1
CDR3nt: TGTGCCAGCAGCTCACAGGGGCGGGCCTACGAGCAGTACTTC
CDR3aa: CASSSQGRAYEQYF

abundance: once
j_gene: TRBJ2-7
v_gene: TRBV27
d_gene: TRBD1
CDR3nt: TGTGCCAGCAGTTTATCAGGGACAGTCCGCTACGAGCAGTACTTC
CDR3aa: CASSLSGTVRYEQYF

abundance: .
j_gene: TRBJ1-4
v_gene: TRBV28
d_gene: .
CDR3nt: TGTGCCAGCAGGATCGGACAGCCAGGGCAATCGGGTGAAAAACTGTTTTTT
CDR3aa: CASRIGQPGQSGEKLFF

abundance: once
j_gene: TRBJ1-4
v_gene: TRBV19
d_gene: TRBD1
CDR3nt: TGTGCCAGTAGTTTGACAGGGGAGGAAAAACTGTTTTTT
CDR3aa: CASSLTGEEKLFF

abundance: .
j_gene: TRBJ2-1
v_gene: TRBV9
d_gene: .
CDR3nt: TGTGCCAGCAGCGTAGGCCCTTTCGGGCGGGGCAATGAGCAGTTCTTC
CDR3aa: CASSVGPFGRGNEQFF

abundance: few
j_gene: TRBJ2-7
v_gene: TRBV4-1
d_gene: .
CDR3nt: TGCGCCAGCAGCCGCGGCGAGAGCGGTCCTCTAATGGGGCAGTACTTC
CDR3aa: CASSRGESGPLMGQYF

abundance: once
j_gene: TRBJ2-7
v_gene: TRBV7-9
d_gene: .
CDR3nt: TGTGCCAGCAGCTCCGTGTCGCGCGAGCAGTACTTC
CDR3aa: CASSSVSREQYF

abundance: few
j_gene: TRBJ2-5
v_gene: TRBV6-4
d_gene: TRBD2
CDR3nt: TGTGCCAGCAGTCCCAGCTCGACTAGCGTAGAGACCCAGTACTTC
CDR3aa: CASSPSSTSVETQYF

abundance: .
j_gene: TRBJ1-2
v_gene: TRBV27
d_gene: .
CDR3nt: TGTGCCAGCAGTTTAATAACCCCCCAGGGGACTGGCTACACCTTC
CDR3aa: CASSLITPQGTGYTF

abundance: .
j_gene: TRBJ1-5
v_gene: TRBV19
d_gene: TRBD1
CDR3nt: TGTGCCAGTAGTACAGGGACAGGGGGAAATCAGCCTCAGCATTTT
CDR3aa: CASSTGTGGNQPQHF

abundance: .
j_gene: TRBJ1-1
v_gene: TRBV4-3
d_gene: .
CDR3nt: TGCGCCAGCAGCCAAGGGAGGGTGTCGGGGGGCGGAACTGAAGCTTTCTTT
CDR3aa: CASSQGRVSGGGTEAFF

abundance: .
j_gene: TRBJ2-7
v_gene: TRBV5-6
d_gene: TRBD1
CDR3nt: TGTGCCAGCAGCAGGGACAGAGATCCCTACGAGCAGTACTTC
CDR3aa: CASSRDRDPYEQYF

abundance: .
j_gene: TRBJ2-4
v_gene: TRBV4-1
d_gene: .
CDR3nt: TGCGCCAGCAGCCAAGAGTACACGGGAAACATTCAGTACTTC
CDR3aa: CASSQEYTGNIQYF

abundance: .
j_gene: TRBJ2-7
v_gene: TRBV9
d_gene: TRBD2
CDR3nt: TGTGCCAGCAGCGTGAGTAGCGGGATCATCTACGAGCAGTACTTC
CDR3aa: CASSVSSGIIYEQYF